What follows are 14 T cell receptor beta chains derived from one specimen sequenced in a study of blood T cell repertoires in COVID-19. Produced via immunoSEQ multiplex PCR; TCRdb's table is partial and in-frame only. Here the sample spans 100,000 to 150,000 clones, 75% to 90% being singletons. Sequencing was carried out using PBMCs or T cells enriched from blood (not recorded which). The receptor set was obtained from a woman aged 50 to 65 who had recovered from COVID-19.

The rearrangement links TRBV7-6 to TRBJ2-5; 8 bases fit TRBD1. This CDR3 has 16 amino acids. With V trimmed by 2 bases and J by 4 bases, 9 bases remained unmatched. Germline CDR1 is SGHVS and CDR2 is FNYEAQ. The CDR3 nucleotides read TGTGCCAGCAGCTTACTAAGTCGGACAGGGCGAGAGACCCAGTACTTC. Protein sequence: CASSLLSRTGRETQYF. The full variable domain, rest sourced from reference TRBV7-6 and TRBJ2-5, is GAGVSQSPRYKVTKRGQDVALRCDPISGHVSLYWYRQALGQGPEFLTYFNYEAQQDKSGLPNDRFSAERPEGSISTLTIQRTEQRDSAMYRCASSLLSRTGRETQYFGPGTRLLVL.

The chain carries TRBV7-2 and TRBJ1-5; 10 bases are a match to TRBD1. Losses at the gene ends were 5 bases for V and 5 bases for J; bases not matched to a gene: 3. The CDR3 is 14 residues long. In germline, CDR1 is SGHTA, CDR2 FQGNSA. The CDR3 nucleotides read TGTGCCAGCAGCCGGACAGGGGGGTATCAGCCCCAGCATTTT. Translated, it gives CASSRTGGYQPQHF.

CDR3 nucleotide sequence: TGCGCCAGCAGCGCGGGGGGCACAGATACGCAGTATTTT. The encoded protein is CASSAGGTDTQYF. J is TRBJ2-3 and V is TRBV10-1, with TRBD2 identical over 7 bases. The CDR3 length is 13 residues. Germline-derived CDR1 and CDR2 are WNHNN and SYGVQD (reference sequence). V was pared by 6 bases and J by 1 base, with 1 base of the junction left unmatched.

This sequence joins TRBV10-3 and TRBJ2-5; 10 positions agree with TRBD2. V shed 7 bases and J 5 bases; nucleotides not matched to a gene: 10. This CDR3 is built from 15 residues. The germline V gene encodes CDR1 ENHRY and CDR2 SYGVKD. CDR3 coding DNA: TGTGCCATCAAATCGACTAGCGGGTTGGCTGAGACCCAGTACTTC. Residues: CAIKSTSGLAETQYF.

The J gene is TRBJ1-4, the V gene TRBV7-9, with unresolved D. This CDR3 spans 16 amino acids. V was cut by 1 base and J by 8 bases, with 17 bases left in between. Germline V gene data show CDR1 as SEHNR and CDR2 as FQNEAQ (reference sequence). The CDR3, as DNA: TGTGCCAGCAGCTTAGTGGTTAGCAGCATTCTCGAAAAACTGTTTTTT. Protein product: CASSLVVSSILEKLFF.

The chain is built from TRBV7-3 and TRBJ2-5, with 7 bases fitting TRBD2. The V gene end was trimmed by 5 bases and the J gene end by 2 bases; junction bases not matched to a gene: 8. CDR3 length equals 15 residues. Germline V gene data show CDR1 as SGHTA and CDR2 as FQGTGA. The CDR3 nucleotides read TGTGCCAGCAGCCGCGGGGGTGAGATTCAAGAGACCCAGTACTTC. This encodes CASSRGGEIQETQYF.

The V call is TRBV5-1, the J call TRBJ2-5, with D maybe TRBD2 (5 bases). The germline V gene has CDR1 SGHRS and CDR2 YFSETQ. Deletions cut 1 base from V and 3 bases from J, with 10 bases between. CDR3 length: 14 amino acids. In DNA, the CDR3 is TGCGCCAGCAGCTTGATACAGACTAAAGAGACCCAGTACTTC. It codes for CASSLIQTKETQYF.

This clone was recorded once. The rearrangement links TRBV7-8 to TRBJ2-7; 8 bases are a match to TRBD2. J gave up 7 bases and V 0 bases, and 5 bases lay outside the gene matches. Germline lookup yields CDR1 SGHVS and CDR2 FQNEAQ. The CDR3 covers 14 residues. The chain's CDR3 is CASSLAPGGREQYF. In nucleotides, the CDR3 is TGTGCCAGCAGCTTAGCCCCGGGAGGGAGGGAGCAGTACTTC.

This clone appeared once. This rearrangement joins TRBV6-5 to TRBJ1-2; 9 bases are shared with TRBD1. Germline V gives CDR1 MNHEY, CDR2 SVGAGI. This CDR3 has 15 residues. Germline trimming cut 2 bases from V and 4 bases from J; bases unmatched to any gene: 5. CDR3 in amino acids: CASSYQDRGGYGYTF. CDR3 sequence (DNA): TGTGCCAGCAGTTACCAGGACAGGGGAGGCTATGGCTACACCTTC.

This clone appeared a single time. The chain links TRBV7-2 to TRBJ1-1; perhaps TRBD1 as D (6 bases). The V gene's germline CDR1 is SGHTA and CDR2 FQGNSA. This CDR3 comprises 16 residues. Trimming took off 1 base at V and 6 bases at J, with 18 bases between the two ends. The CDR3 DNA is TGTGCCAGCAGCTTAGGGGGACACGGCGGTAACGCTGAAGCTTTCTTT. Its translation is CASSLGGHGGNAEAFF.

The chain links TRBV5-8 to TRBJ2-2; 9 positions match TRBD1. Germline CDR1 and CDR2: SGHTS and YDEGEE. The junction had 7 bases not matched to a gene; V was cut back by 3 bases and J by 1 base. The CDR3 spans 17 residues. For the CDR3, the DNA is TGTGCCAGCAGCTCGACTTACAGGGGGCAGAACACCGGGGAGCTGTTTTTT. Amino acids: CASSSTYRGQNTGELFF.

This chain links TRBV5-1 with TRBJ2-7, with D perhaps TRBD1 (6 bases). Trimming took off 2 bases at V and 2 bases at J, with 8 bases between the two ends. CDR3 length equals 13 residues. Germline CDR1 reads SGHRS; CDR2 reads YFSETQ. The CDR3 is CASSFDRTYEQYF. In DNA form, the CDR3 reads TGCGCCAGCAGCTTCGACAGGACCTACGAGCAGTACTTC.

The V gene is TRBV5-5, the J gene TRBJ1-2, with a tentative D call TRBD1 (5 bases). The CDR3 is 15 amino acids. Trimming pared 4 bases from V and 0 bases from J, leaving 13 bases between. Germline V gene data show CDR1 as SGHKS and CDR2 as YYEKEE (reference sequence). The CDR3 sequence is CASSPGLGANYGYTF. The CDR3 DNA reads as TGTGCCAGCAGCCCAGGGTTGGGCGCTAACTATGGCTACACCTTC.

This rearrangement joins TRBV5-5 to TRBJ2-7; D is undetermined. This CDR3 is built from 12 residues. The germline CDR1 and CDR2 sequences are SGHKS and YYEKEE (reference sequence). The germline V and J ends were trimmed by 0 bases and 4 bases, with 5 bases remaining between them. The CDR3 DNA reads TGTGCCAGCAGCTTGGACGGGTACGAGCAGTACTTC. This sequence encodes CASSLDGYEQYF.